This TCR beta chain was identified during a study of shared clonotypes between healthy human individuals. Study-wide context: Three plates each covered CD4 naive and memory; CD8 naive two, CD8 memory one.

Measured with immunoSEQ multiplex PCR; TCRdb has only the in-frame clones, and not every one. The sample lists under 700,000 clones, around 96% occurring once. Germline V CDR1 and CDR2: MNHNS, SASEGT. V was shortened by 7 bases and J by 0 bases, with 10 bases between the two germline ends. The CDR3 sequence is 13 residues long. Naive CD8 cells comprised CD45RO-negative, CCR7-positively selected cells, excluding terminally differentiated effector memory CD45RA+ cells. Donors comprised only Caucasian adults living in Nashville, Tennessee. The origin of this receptor is a woman in her 30s in good health. Sequenced: naive CD8+ T cells sorted from blood. This rearrangement joins TRBV6-1 to TRBJ2-7; possible D gene TRBD1, 5 bases. The CDR3 DNA sequence: TGTGCCAGCATGATGGACAACTCCTACGAGCAGTACTTC. This translates into CASMMDNSYEQYF.